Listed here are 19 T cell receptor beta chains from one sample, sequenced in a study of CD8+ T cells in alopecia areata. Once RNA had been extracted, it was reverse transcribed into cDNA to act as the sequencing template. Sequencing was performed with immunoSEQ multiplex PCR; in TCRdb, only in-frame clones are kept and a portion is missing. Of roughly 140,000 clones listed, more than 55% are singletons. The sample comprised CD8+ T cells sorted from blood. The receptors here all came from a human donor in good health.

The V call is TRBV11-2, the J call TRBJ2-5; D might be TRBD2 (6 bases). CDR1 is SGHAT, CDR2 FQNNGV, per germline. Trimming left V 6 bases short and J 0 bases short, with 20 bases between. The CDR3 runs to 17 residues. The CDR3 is CASSTVGGTLYQETQYF. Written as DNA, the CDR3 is TGTGCCAGCAGTACGGTAGGCGGGACTCTGTACCAAGAGACCCAGTACTTC.

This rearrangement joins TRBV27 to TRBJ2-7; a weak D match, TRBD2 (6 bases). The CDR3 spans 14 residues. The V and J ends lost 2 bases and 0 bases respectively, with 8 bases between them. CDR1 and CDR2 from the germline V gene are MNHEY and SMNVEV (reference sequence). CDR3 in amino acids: CASSLAGPSYEQYF. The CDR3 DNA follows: TGTGCCAGCAGTTTAGCGGGGCCCTCCTACGAGCAGTACTTC.

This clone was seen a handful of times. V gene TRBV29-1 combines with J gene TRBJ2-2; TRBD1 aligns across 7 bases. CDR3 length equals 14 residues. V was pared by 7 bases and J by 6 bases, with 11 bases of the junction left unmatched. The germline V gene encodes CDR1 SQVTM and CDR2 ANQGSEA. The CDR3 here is CSAPGQKGAGELFF. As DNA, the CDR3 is TGCAGCGCCCCGGGACAGAAGGGTGCCGGGGAGCTGTTTTTT.

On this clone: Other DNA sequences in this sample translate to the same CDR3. The chain's CDR3 is CASSLKGSNQPQHF. The CDR3 nucleotides read TGTGCCAGCAGCTTAAAGGGTAGCAATCAGCCCCAGCATTTT. This chain uses TRBV7-6 with TRBJ1-5; D call uncertain. The CDR3 runs to 14 residues. The V end lost 2 bases, the J end lost 0 bases, and 5 bases lay between the germline ends. Germline CDR1 and CDR2: SGHVS and FNYEAQ.

CDR3 DNA: TGTGCCAGCAGCTCCTCACAAGAATACAATGAGCAGTTCTTC. This encodes CASSSSQEYNEQFF. The gene calls are TRBV13 and TRBJ2-1; D is uncertain. This CDR3 has 14 amino acids. V dropped 4 bases and J dropped 4 bases, with 11 bases sitting between them. Germline lookup yields CDR1 PRHDT and CDR2 FYEKMQ (reference sequence).

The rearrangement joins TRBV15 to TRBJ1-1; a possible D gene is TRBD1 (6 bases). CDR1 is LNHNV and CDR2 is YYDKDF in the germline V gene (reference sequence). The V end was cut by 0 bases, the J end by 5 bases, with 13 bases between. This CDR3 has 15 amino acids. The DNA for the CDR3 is TGTGCCACCAGCAGAGACCAGGGGTTGGGTACTGAAGCTTTCTTT. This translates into CATSRDQGLGTEAFF. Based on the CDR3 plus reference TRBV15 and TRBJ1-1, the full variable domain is DAMVIQNPRYQVTQFGKPVTLSCSQTLNHNVMYWYQQKSSQAPKLLFHYYDKDFNNEADTPDNFQSRRPNTSFCFLDIRSPGLGDTAMYLCATSRDQGLGTEAFFGQGTRLTVV.

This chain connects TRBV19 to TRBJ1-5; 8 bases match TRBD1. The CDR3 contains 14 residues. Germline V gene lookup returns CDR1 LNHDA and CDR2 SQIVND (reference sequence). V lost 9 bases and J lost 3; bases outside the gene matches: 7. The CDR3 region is CASKRTGNNQPQHF. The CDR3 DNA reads TGTGCCAGCAAGCGGACAGGGAACAATCAGCCCCAGCATTTT.

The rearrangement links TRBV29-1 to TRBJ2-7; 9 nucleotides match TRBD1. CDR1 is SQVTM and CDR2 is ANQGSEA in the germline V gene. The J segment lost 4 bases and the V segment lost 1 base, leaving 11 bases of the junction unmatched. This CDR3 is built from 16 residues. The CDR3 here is CSVEVGQGGVAYEQYF. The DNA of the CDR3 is TGCAGCGTTGAAGTGGGACAGGGAGGAGTCGCGTACGAGCAGTACTTC.

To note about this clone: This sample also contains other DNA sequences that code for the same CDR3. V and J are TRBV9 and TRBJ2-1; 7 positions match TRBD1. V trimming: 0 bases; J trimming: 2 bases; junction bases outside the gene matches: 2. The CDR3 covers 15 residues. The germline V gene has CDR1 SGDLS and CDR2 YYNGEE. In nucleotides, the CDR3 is TGTGCCAGCAGCGTAGAAGGGACAGCCTACAATGAGCAGTTCTTC. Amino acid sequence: CASSVEGTAYNEQFF.

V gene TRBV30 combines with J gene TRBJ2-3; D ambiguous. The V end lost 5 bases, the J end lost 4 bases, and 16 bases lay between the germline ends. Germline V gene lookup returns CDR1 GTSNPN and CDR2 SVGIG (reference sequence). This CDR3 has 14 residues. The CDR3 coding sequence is TGTGCCTGGTCTCCGGGTTCCGGAGCAGATACGCAGTATTTT. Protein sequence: CAWSPGSGADTQYF.

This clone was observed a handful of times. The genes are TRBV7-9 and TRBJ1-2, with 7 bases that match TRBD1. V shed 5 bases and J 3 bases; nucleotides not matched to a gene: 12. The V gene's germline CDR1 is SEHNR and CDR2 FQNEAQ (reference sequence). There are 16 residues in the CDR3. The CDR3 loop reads CASSPIRDSQHYGYTF. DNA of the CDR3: TGTGCCAGCAGCCCTATCCGGGACAGCCAACACTATGGCTACACCTTC.

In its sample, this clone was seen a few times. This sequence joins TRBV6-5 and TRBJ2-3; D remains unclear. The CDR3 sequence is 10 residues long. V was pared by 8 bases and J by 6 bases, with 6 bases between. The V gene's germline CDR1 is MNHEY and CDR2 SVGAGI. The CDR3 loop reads CASREDTQYF. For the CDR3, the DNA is TGTGCCAGCCGTGAGGATACGCAGTATTTT.

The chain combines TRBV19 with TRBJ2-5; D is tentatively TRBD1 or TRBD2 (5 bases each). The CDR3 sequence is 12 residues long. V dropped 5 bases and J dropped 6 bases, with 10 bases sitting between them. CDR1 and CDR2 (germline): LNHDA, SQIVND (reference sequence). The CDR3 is CASSGDRQTQYF. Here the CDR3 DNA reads TGTGCCAGTAGTGGGGACCGGCAGACCCAGTACTTC.

The CDR3 DNA is TGCGCCAGCAGCCAAGAGGGGACTAGCGGACACGAGCAGTACTTC. Translation gives CASSQEGTSGHEQYF. This chain links TRBV4-1 with TRBJ2-7, with 11 bases matching TRBD2. V shed 0 bases, J shed 5 bases, and the junction held 3 bases outside the gene matches. Germline V CDR1 and CDR2: MGHRA, YSYEKL. The CDR3 length is 15 residues.

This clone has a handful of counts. The CDR3 loop reads CASSPGVFDPSYNEQFF. DNA of the CDR3: TGTGCCAGCTCACCGGGGGTTTTCGATCCCTCCTACAATGAGCAGTTCTTC. The chain couples TRBV18 to TRBJ2-1, with D perhaps being TRBD1 or TRBD2 (5 bases each). Between the trimmed V and J ends, which lost 3 bases and 0 bases, there was a span of 15 bases. Germline-derived CDR1 and CDR2 are KGHSH and LQKENI. This CDR3 has 17 residues.

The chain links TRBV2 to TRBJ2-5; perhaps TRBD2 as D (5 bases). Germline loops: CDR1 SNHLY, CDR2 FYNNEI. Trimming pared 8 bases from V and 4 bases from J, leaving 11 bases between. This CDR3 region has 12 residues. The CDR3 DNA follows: TGTGCCAGCCCGTCCGGGGTAGAGACCCAGTACTTC. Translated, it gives CASPSGVETQYF.

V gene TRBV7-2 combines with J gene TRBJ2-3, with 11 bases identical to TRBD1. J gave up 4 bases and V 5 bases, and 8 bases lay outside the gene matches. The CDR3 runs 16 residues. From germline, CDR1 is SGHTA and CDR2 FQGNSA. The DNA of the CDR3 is TGTGCCAGCAGCCCGGGACAGGGGGAAGTCGCAGATACGCAGTATTTT. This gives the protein CASSPGQGEVADTQYF. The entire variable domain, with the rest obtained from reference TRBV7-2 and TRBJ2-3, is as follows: GAGVSQSPSNKVTEKGKDVELRCDPISGHTALYWYRQSLGQGLEFLIYFQGNSAPDKSGLPSDRFSAERTGGSVSTLTIQRTQQEDSAVYLCASSPGQGEVADTQYFGPGTRLTVL.

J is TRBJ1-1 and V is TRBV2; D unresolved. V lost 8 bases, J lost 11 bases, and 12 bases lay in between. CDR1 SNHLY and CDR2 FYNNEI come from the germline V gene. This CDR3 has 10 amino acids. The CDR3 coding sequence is TGTGCCAGCGGAATTGTCAGGGCTTTCTTT. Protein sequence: CASGIVRAFF.

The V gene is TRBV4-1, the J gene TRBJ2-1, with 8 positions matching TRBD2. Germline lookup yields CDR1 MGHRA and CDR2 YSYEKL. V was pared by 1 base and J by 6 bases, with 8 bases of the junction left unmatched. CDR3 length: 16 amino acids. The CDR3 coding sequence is TGCGCCAGCAGCCAAGGTTCAAGCGGGAGTGGCAATGAGCAGTTCTTC. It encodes CASSQGSSGSGNEQFF.